A single sample is the source of the 10 T cell receptor beta chains below, sequenced in a study of T cells in tumors after PD-1 blockade. The data were produced by immunoSEQ multiplex PCR, yet TCRdb's version contains in-frame clones alone and is incomplete. The sample has 30,000 to 35,000 clones; 73% are singletons. Sequencing was performed on PBMCs, taken after anti-PD-1 treatment. Receptors originate from a human donor with basal cell carcinoma.

In this sample, this clone turned up a few times. J is TRBJ2-3 and V is TRBV9; D uncertain. Per germline, CDR1 SGDLS and CDR2 YYNGEE. There are 15 residues in the CDR3. V gave up 0 bases and J gave up 5 bases, with 13 bases separating them. The CDR3, as DNA: TGTGCCAGCAGCGTAGGAGGACGGCACTTAGATACGCAGTATTTT. It specifies CASSVGGRHLDTQYF. The entire variable domain, with the rest obtained from reference TRBV9 and TRBJ2-3, is as follows: DSGVTQTPKHLITATGQRVTLRCSPRSGDLSVYWYQQSLDQGLQFLIQYYNGEERAKGNILERFSAQQFPDLHSELNLSSLELGDSALYFCASSVGGRHLDTQYFGPGTRLTVL.

This clone was counted a few times. The chain joins TRBV9 to TRBJ1-2, with D possibly matching TRBD1 (6 bases). Germline CDR1 SGDLS, CDR2 YYNGEE. This CDR3 region has 12 residues. The germline V and J ends were trimmed by 6 bases and 5 bases, with 11 bases remaining between them. For the CDR3, the DNA is TGTGCCAGCACAGGACAGATGTATGGCTACACCTTC. Residues: CASTGQMYGYTF.

This clone was recorded once. J is TRBJ2-7 and V is TRBV27; 7 bases line up with TRBD1. CDR1 is MNHEY, CDR2 SMNVEV, per germline (reference sequence). The CDR3 consists of 14 residues. Trimming removed 4 bases from V and 7 bases from J; junction bases left unmatched: 10. The CDR3 DNA is TGTGCCAGCAGTTCCCGGAGACAGGGTAATGAGCAGTACTTC. As protein: CASSSRRQGNEQYF.

V usage is TRBV5-1 and J usage is TRBJ2-7; 8 bases are a match to TRBD2. The germline CDR1 and CDR2 sequences are SGHRS and YFSETQ. The CDR3 totals 14 residues. The V gene end was trimmed by 1 base and the J gene end by 7 bases; junction bases not matched to a gene: 7. In nucleotides, the CDR3 is TGCGCCAGCAGCTTGATGAGCGGGAGTGTTGAGCAGTACTTC. Its protein is CASSLMSGSVEQYF.

The gene calls are TRBV19 and TRBJ1-5; D unclear. There are 13 residues in the CDR3. CDR1 is LNHDA and CDR2 is SQIVND in the germline V gene (reference sequence). Trimming took off 7 bases at V and 2 bases at J, with 9 bases between the two ends. CDR3 residues: CASNKGRNQPQHF. CDR3 nucleotide sequence: TGTGCCAGTAATAAGGGCCGCAATCAGCCCCAGCATTTT. Supplemented by reference TRBV19 and TRBJ1-5, the full variable domain reads DGGITQSPKYLFRKEGQNVTLSCEQNLNHDAMYWYRQDPGQGLRLIYYSQIVNDFQKGDIAEGYSVSREKKESFPLTVTSAQKNPTAFYLCASNKGRNQPQHFGDGTRLSIL.

V and J are TRBV4-1 and TRBJ2-3, with D perhaps matching TRBD2 (5 bases). The CDR3 has 16 amino acids. Germline V gene sequence: CDR1 MGHRA, CDR2 YSYEKL. Trimming pared 4 bases from V and 0 bases from J, leaving 14 bases between. The CDR3 region has the DNA TGCGCCAGCAGCCTCAGTGGAGGACTCAGCACAGATACGCAGTATTTT. Its protein product is CASSLSGGLSTDTQYF.

The rearrangement uses TRBV27 and TRBJ1-1; a possible D gene is TRBD1 (5 bases). The CDR3 loop spans 17 amino acids. Trimming took 3 bases from V and 0 from J, leaving 17 bases between them. Germline V gene data show CDR1 as MNHEY and CDR2 as SMNVEV (reference sequence). As DNA, the CDR3 is TGTGCCAGCAGTTTGGGCCCCTTTGGGGGTCTGAACACTGAAGCTTTCTTT. This codes for CASSLGPFGGLNTEAFF.

This chain connects TRBV7-9 to TRBJ2-2; D uncertain. The CDR3 is 13 residues long. The germline V gene encodes CDR1 SEHNR and CDR2 FQNEAQ (reference sequence). The CDR3 loop reads CGPGTQNTCELFF. CDR3 sequence (DNA): TGTGGCCCCGGAACCCAGAACACCTGTGAGCTGTTTTTT.

The chain is built from TRBV5-1 and TRBJ2-7; TRBD2 is a possible D gene (5 bases). V was shortened by 4 bases and J by 2 bases, with 16 bases between the two germline ends. The CDR3 runs to 15 residues. Germline CDR1 and CDR2: SGHRS and YFSETQ. The CDR3 spells CASSPRGPGTYEQYF. The CDR3 coding sequence is TGCGCCAGCAGCCCCCGTGGGCCGGGGACCTACGAGCAGTACTTC.

The chain links TRBV19 to TRBJ1-5, with D unresolved. V was trimmed by 3 bases and J by 11 bases, leaving 26 bases between them. The CDR3 is 17 amino acids. Germline values: CDR1 LNHDA, CDR2 SQIVND (reference sequence). The CDR3 DNA reads TGTGCCAGTAGTATCGATTCCACCACCGAATCGGGGATGGCCCAGCATTTT. Translated: CASSIDSTTESGMAQHF.